This T cell receptor (beta chain) emerged from a study of T-cell reconstitution after alpha-beta-depleted transplantation in children. The TCRbeta library incorporated unique molecular identifiers. TCRdb passed the PCR reads through MiXCR, listing each CDR3 protein once. The sample contains 450,000 to 600,000 distinct CDR3 sequences, 18% of which appear only once. The V gene lost 6 bases and the J gene lost 0 bases, with 12 bases spanning the gap. Looked up from germline, CDR1 is SQVTM and CDR2 is ANQGSEA. CDR3 length: 14 residues. This TCR derives from a human donor who donated a stem cell graft to a child with acute lymphoblastic leukemia. This sequence joins TRBV29-1 and TRBJ2-1, with D perhaps matching TRBD1 (6 bases). The sample was PBMCs from the stem cell graft donor, taken from the stem cell graft. For the CDR3, the DNA is TGCAGCGTCCACCAGGGGAGCTCCTACAATGAGCAGTTCTTC. Protein: CSVHQGSSYNEQFF.